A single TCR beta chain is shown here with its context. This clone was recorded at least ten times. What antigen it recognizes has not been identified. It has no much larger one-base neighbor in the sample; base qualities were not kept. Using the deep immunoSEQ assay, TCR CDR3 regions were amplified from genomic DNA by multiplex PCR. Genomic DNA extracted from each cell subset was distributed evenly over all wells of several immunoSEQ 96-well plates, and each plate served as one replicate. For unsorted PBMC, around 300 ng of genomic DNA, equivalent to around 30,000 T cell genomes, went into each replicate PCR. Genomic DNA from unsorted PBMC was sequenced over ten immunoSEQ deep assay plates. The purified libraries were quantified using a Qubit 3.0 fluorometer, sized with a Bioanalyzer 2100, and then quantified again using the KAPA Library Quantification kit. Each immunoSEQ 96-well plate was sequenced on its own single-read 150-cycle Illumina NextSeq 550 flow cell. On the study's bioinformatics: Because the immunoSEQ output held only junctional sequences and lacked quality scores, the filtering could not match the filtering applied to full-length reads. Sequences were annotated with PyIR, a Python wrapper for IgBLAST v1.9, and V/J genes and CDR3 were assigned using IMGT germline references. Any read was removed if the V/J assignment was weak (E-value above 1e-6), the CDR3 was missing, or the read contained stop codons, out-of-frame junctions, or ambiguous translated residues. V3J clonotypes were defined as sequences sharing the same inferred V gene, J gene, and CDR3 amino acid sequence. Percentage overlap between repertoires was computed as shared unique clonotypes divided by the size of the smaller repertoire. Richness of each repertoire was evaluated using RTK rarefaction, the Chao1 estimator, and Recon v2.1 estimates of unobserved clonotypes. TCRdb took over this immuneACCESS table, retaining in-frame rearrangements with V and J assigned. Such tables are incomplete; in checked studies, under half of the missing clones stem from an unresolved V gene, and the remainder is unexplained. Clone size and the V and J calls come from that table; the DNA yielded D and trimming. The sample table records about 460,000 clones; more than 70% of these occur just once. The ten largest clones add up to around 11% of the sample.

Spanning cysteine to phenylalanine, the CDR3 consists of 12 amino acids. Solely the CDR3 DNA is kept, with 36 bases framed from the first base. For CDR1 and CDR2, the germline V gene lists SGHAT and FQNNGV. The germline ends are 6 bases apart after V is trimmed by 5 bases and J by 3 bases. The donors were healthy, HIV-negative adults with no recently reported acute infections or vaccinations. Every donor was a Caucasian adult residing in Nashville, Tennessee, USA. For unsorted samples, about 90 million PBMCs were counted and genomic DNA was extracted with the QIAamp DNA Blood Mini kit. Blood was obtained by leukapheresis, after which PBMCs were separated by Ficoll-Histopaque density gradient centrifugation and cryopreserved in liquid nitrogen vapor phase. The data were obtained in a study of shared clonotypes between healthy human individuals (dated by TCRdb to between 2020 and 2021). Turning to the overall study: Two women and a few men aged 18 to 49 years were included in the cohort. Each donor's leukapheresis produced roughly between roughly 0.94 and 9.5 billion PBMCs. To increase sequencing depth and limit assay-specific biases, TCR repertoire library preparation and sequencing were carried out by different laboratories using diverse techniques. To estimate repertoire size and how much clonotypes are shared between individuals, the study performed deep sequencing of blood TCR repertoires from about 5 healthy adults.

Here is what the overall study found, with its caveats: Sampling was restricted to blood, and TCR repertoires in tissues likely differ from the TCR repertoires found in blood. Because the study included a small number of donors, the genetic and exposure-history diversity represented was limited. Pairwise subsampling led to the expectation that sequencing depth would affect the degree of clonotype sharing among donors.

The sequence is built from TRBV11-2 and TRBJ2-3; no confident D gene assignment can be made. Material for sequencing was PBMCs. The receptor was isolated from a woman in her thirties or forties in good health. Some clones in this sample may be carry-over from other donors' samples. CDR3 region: CASSQNTDTQYF. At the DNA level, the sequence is TGTGCCAGCAGCCAAAATACAGATACGCAGTATTTT. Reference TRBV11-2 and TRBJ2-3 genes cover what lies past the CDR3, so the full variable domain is EAGVAQSPRYKIIEKRQSVAFWCNPISGHATLYWYQQILGQGPKLLIQFQNNGVVDDSQLPKDRFSAERLKGVDSTLKIQPAKLEDSAVYLCASSQNTDTQYFGPGTRLTVL.